This TCR beta chain was sequenced during a study of blood T cell repertoires in COVID-19. As for the study in general: COVID-19 samples, acute and convalescent, were from the United States, Italy and Spain. PBMCs, B-cell-depleted T cells, or T cells were the source of the cDNA or gDNA that made up the material.

Germline V CDR1 and CDR2: SGHRS, YFSETQ. The CDR3 contains 17 residues. The junction had 11 bases not matched to a gene; V was cut back by 2 bases and J by 5 bases. Authors' methods: Amplification of reference gene primers provided the estimated nucleated cell counts. Profiling relied on immunoSEQ multiplex PCR, and the TCRdb table lists in-frame clones only, not all of them. The DNA was the basis for D and trimming; V, J and clone size are from that table. The repertoire has 50,000 to 65,000 clones, approximately 89% of them found once; the top ten carry around 3.1%. Sequenced sample: peripheral blood. The chain couples TRBV5-1 to TRBJ2-2; 8 positions match TRBD1. The sequence was collected from a man aged 50-59 years with acute or convalescent COVID-19. This CDR3 reads CASSLGGQGLGTGELFF. CDR3 in DNA: TGCGCCAGCAGCTTAGGCGGACAGGGCCTTGGAACCGGGGAGCTGTTTTTT.